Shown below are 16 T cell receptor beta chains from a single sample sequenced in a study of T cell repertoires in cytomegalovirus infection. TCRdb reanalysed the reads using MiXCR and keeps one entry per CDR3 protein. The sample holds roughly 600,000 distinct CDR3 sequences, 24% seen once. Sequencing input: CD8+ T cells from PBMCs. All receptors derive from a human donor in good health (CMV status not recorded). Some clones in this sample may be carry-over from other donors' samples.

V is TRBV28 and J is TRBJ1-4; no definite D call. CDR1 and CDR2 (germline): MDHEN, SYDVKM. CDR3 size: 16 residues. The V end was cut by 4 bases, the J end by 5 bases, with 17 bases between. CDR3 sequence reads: CASSSSRGGNNEKLFF. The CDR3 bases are TGTGCCAGCAGTTCCTCCCGGGGAGGAAACAATGAAAAACTGTTTTTT.

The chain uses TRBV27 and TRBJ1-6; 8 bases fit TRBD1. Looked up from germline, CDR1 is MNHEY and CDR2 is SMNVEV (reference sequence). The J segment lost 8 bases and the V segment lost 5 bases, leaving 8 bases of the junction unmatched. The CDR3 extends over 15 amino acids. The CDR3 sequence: CASSPRTGIDSPLHF. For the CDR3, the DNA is TGTGCCAGCAGTCCCCGGACAGGGATAGATTCACCCCTCCACTTT.

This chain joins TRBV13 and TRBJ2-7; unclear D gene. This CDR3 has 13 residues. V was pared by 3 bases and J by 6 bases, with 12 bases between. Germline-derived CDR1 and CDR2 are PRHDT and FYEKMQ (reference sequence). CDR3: CASSFFPMVEQYF. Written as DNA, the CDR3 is TGTGCCAGCAGCTTTTTCCCAATGGTCGAGCAGTACTTC.

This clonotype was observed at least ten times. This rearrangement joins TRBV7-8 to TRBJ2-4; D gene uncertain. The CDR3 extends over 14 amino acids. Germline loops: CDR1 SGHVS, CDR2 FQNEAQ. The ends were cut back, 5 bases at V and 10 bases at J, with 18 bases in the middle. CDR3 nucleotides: TGTGCCAGCAGCCCTAGTAGGGCTCCCGCAATTCAGTACTTC. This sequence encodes CASSPSRAPAIQYF.

This chain's CDR3 is CASTLTGGGAQETQYF. CDR3 coding DNA: TGTGCCAGCACCCTTACTGGCGGGGGGGCTCAAGAGACCCAGTACTTC. The genes are TRBV28 and TRBJ2-5, with TRBD2 matching 9 bases. The V gene end was trimmed by 7 bases and the J gene end by 2 bases; junction bases not matched to a gene: 11. CDR1 MDHEN and CDR2 SYDVKM come from the germline V gene. The CDR3 length is 16 residues.

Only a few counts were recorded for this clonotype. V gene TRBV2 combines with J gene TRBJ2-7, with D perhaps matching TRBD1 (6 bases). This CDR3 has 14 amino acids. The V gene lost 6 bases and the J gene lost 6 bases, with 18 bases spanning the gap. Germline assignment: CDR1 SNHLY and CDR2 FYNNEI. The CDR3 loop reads CASSRTAVPGEQYF. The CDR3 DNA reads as TGTGCCAGCAGCAGGACAGCGGTACCGGGCGAGCAGTACTTC.

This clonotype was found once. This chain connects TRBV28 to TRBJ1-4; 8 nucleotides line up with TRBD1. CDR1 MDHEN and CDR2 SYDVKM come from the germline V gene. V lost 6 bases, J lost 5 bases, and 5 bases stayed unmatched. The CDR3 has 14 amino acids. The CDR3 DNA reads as TGTGCCAGCAGCCACAGGGGGACGAATGAAAAACTGTTTTTT. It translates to CASSHRGTNEKLFF.

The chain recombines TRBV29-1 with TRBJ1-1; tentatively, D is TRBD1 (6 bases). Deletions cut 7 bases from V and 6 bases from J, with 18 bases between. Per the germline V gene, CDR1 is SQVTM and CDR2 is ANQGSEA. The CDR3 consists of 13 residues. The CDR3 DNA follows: TGCAGCGCCCAGGGGTCCACAACGGCTGAAGCTTTCTTT. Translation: CSAQGSTTAEAFF.

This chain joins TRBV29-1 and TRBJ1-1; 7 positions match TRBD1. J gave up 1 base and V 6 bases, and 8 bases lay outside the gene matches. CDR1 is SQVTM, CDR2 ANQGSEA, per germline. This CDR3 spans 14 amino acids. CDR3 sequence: CSVRRDSTNTEAFF. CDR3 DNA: TGCAGCGTCCGCCGGGACAGCACGAACACTGAAGCTTTCTTT.

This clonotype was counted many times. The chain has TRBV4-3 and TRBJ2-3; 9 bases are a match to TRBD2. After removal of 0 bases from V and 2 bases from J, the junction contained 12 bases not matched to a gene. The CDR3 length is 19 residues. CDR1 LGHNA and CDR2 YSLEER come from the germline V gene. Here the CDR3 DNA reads TGCGCCAGCAGCCAAGATGGTATCCGACTAGCGGACTACACAGATACGCAGTATTTT. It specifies CASSQDGIRLADYTDTQYF.

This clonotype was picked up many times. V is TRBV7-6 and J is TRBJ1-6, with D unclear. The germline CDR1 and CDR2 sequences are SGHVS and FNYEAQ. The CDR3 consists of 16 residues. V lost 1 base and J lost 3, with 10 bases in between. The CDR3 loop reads CASSLEKGRYNSPLHF. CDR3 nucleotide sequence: TGTGCCAGCAGCTTAGAAAAGGGCCGCTATAATTCACCCCTCCACTTT.

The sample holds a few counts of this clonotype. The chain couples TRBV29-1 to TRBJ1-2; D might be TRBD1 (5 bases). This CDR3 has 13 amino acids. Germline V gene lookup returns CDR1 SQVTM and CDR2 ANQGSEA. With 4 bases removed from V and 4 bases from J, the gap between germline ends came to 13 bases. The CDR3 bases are TGCAGCGTTGTAGCCGGGACTTCCTATGGCTACACCTTC. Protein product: CSVVAGTSYGYTF.

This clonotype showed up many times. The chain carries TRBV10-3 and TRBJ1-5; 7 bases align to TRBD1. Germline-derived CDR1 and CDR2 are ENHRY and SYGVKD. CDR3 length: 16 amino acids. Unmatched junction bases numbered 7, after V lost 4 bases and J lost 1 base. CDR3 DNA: TGTGCCATCAGTGGAGGACAGGCTGGGAGCAATCAGCCCCAGCATTTT. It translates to CAISGGQAGSNQPQHF.

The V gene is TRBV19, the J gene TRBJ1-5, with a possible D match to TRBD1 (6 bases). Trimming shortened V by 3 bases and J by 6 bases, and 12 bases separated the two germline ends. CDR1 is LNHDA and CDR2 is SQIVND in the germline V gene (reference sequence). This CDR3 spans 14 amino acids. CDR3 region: CASSMQQGRQPQHF. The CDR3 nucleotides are TGTGCCAGTAGTATGCAGCAGGGGCGTCAGCCCCAGCATTTT.

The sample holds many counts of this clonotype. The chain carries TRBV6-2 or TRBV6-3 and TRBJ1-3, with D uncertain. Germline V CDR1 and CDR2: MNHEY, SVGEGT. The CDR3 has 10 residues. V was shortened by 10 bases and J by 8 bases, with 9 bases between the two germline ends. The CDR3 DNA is TGTGCCATCGTATCGGACACCATATATTTT. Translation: CAIVSDTIYF.

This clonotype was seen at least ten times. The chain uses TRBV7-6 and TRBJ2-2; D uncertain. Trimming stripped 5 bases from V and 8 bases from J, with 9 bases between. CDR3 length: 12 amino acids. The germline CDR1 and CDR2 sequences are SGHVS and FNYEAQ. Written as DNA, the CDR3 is TGTGCCAGCAGCCCTAGGGCGGGGGAGCTGTTTTTT. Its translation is CASSPRAGELFF. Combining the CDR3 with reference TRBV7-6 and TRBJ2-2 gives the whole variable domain GAGVSQSPRYKVTKRGQDVALRCDPISGHVSLYWYRQALGQGPEFLTYFNYEAQQDKSGLPNDRFSAERPEGSISTLTIQRTEQRDSAMYRCASSPRAGELFFGEGSRLTVL.